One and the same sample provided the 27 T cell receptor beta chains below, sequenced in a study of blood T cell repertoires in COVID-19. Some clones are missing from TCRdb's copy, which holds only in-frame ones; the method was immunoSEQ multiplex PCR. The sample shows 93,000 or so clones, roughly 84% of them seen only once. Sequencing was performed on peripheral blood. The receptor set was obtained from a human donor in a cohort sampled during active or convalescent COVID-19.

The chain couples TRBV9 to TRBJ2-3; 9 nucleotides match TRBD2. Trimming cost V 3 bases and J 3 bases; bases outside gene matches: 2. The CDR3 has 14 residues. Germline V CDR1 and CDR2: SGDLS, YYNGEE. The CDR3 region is CASSAAGGTDTQYF. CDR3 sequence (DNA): TGTGCCAGCAGCGCAGCGGGGGGAACAGATACGCAGTATTTT.

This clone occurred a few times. The CDR3 DNA reads TGTGCCAGCAGCTCAAGATTAGGGGCCGCAGATACGCAGTATTTT. It translates to CASSSRLGAADTQYF. The J gene is TRBJ2-3, the V gene TRBV5-4, with a weak D call TRBD1 (5 bases). Trimming removed 3 bases from V and 4 bases from J, with 15 bases in between. The CDR3 consists of 15 residues. Per germline, CDR1 SGHNT and CDR2 YYREEE (reference sequence). The full variable domain, its missing parts supplied by reference TRBV5-4 and TRBJ2-3, is ETGVTQSPTHLIKTRGQQVTLRCSSQSGHNTVSWYQQALGQGPQFIFQYYREEENGRGNFPPRFSGLQFPNYSSELNVNALELDDSALYLCASSSRLGAADTQYFGPGTRLTVL.

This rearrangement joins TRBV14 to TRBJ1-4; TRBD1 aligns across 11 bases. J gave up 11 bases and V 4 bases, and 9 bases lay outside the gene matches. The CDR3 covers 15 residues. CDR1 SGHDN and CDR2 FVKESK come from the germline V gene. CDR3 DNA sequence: TGTGCCAGCAGCCTCCCCGGGACAGGGGGGAAGAAACTGTTTTTT. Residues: CASSLPGTGGKKLFF. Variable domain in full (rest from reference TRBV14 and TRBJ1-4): EAGVTQFPSHSVIEKGQTVTLRCDPISGHDNLYWYRRVMGKEIKFLLHFVKESKQDESGMPNNRFLAERTGGTYSTLKVQPAELEDSGVYFCASSLPGTGGKKLFFGSGTQLSVL.

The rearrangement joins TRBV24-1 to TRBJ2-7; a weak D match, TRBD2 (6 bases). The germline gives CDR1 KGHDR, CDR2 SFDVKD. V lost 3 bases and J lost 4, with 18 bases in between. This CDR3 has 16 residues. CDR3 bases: TGTGCCACCAGTGATACCCGACTAGGCGGCGGGTACGAGCAGTACTTC. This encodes CATSDTRLGGGYEQYF.

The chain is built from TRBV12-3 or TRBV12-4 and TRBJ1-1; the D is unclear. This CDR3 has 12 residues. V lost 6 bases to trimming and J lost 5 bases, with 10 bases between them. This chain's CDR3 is CASSRDITEAFF. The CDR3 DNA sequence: TGTGCCAGCAGCCGGGATATTACTGAAGCTTTCTTT.

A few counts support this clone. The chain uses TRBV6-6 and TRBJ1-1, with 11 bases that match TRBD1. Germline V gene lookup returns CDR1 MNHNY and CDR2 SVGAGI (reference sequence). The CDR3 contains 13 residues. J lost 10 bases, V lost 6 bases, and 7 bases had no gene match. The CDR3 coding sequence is TGTGCCAGCAGCGAGGGACAGGGGGGGCGAGCTTTCTTT. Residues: CASSEGQGGRAFF.

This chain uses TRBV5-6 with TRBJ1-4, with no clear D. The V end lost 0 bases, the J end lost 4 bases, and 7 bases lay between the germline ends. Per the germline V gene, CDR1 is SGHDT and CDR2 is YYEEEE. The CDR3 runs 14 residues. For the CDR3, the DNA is TGTGCCAGCAGCTTGGGCGGGTTTAATGAAAAACTGTTTTTT. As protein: CASSLGGFNEKLFF.

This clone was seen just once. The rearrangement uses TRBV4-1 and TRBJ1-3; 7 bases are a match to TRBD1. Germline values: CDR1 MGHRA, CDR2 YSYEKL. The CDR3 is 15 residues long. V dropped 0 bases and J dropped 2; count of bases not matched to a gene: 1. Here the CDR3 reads CASSQDRGPGNTIYF. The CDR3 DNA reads TGCGCCAGCAGCCAAGATAGGGGGCCTGGAAACACCATATATTTT.

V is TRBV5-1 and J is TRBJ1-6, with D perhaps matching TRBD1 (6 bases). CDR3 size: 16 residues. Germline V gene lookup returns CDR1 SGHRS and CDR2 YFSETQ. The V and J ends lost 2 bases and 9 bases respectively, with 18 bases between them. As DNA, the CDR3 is TGCGCCAGCAGCTTATCAGGGGCGAAGGCCATTTCACCCCTCCACTTT. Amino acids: CASSLSGAKAISPLHF.

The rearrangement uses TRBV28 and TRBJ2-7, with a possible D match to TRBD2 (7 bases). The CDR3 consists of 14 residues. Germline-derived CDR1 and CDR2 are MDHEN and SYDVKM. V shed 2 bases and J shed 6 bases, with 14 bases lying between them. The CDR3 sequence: CASSLAGALGEQYF. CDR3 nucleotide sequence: TGTGCCAGCAGTTTAGCGGGGGCCCTCGGCGAGCAGTACTTC.

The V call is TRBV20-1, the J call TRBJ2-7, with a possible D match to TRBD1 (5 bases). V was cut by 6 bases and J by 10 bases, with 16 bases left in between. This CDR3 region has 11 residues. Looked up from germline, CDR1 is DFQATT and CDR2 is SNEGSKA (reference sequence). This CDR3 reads CSARYSGLQYF. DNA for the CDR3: TGCAGTGCCAGATACTCAGGGTTACAGTACTTC.

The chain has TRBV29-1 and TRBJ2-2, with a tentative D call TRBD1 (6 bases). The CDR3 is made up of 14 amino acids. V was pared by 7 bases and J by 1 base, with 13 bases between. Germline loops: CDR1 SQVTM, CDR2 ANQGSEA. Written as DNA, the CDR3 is TGCAGCGCTCTGGGACAACGGAACACCGGGGAGCTGTTTTTT. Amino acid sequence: CSALGQRNTGELFF.

The CDR3 is CASSGSTNINEKLFF. Written as DNA, the CDR3 is TGCGCCAGCAGCGGCAGTACCAATATTAATGAAAAACTGTTTTTT. This chain uses TRBV5-1 with TRBJ1-4, with D uncertain. Trimming pared 4 bases from V and 4 bases from J, leaving 14 bases between. CDR3 size: 15 residues. Germline V gene data show CDR1 as SGHRS and CDR2 as YFSETQ.

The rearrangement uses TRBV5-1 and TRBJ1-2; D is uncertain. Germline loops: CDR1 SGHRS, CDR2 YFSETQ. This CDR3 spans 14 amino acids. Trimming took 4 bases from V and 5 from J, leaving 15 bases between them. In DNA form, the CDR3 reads TGCGCCAGCAGCCCCTCCGGTACAGATTATGGCTACACCTTC. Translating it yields CASSPSGTDYGYTF.

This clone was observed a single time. The CDR3 here is CAGARSQGISGNTIYF. Here the CDR3 DNA reads TGTGCCGGGGCGAGAAGTCAGGGTATCTCTGGAAACACCATATATTTT. The chain is built from TRBV2 and TRBJ1-3; possibly TRBD1 for D (5 bases). CDR3 length equals 16 residues. Germline V gives CDR1 SNHLY, CDR2 FYNNEI. Trimming shortened V by 11 bases and J by 0 bases, and 20 bases separated the two germline ends. The entire variable domain, with the rest obtained from reference TRBV2 and TRBJ1-3, is as follows: EPEVTQTPSHQVTQMGQEVILRCVPISNHLYFYWYRQILGQKVEFLVSFYNNEISEKSEIFDDQFSVERPDGSNFTLKIRSTKLEDSAMYFCAGARSQGISGNTIYFGEGSWLTVV.

The CDR3, as DNA: TGCGCCAGCAGCCAAGGCCAGACTAACTATGGCTACACCTTC. This encodes CASSQGQTNYGYTF. The chain employs TRBV4-1 and TRBJ1-2; D is undetermined. From germline, CDR1 is MGHRA and CDR2 YSYEKL. The CDR3 length is 14 residues. Trimming shortened V by 1 base and J by 0 bases, and 6 bases separated the two germline ends.

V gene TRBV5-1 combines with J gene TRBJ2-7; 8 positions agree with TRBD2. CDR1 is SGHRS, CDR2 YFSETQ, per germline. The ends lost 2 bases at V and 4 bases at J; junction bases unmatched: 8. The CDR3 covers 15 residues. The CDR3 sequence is CASSFWISGEYEQYF. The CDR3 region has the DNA TGCGCCAGCAGCTTTTGGATTAGCGGGGAGTACGAGCAGTACTTC.

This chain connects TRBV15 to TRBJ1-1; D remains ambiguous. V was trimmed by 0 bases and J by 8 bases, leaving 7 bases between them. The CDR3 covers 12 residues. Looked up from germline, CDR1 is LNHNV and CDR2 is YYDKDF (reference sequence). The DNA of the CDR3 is TGTGCCACCAGCAGAGATTGGGCCGAAGCTTTCTTT. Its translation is CATSRDWAEAFF.

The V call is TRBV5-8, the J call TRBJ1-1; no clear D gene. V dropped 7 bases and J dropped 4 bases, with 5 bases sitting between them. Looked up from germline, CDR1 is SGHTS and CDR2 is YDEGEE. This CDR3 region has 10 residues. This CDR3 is CASSLTEAFF. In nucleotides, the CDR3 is TGTGCCAGCTCTCTCACTGAAGCTTTCTTT.

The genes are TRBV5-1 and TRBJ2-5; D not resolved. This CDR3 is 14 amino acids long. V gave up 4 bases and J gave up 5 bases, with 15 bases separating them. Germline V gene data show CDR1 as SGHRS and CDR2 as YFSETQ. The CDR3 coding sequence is TGCGCCAGCAGCCCTGGTGCTAGTTGGGAGACCCAGTACTTC. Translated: CASSPGASWETQYF. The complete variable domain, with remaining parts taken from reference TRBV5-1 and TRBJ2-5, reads KAGVTQTPRYLIKTRGQQVTLSCSPISGHRSVSWYQQTPGQGLQFLFEYFSETQRNKGNFPGRFSGRQFSNSRSEMNVSTLELGDSALYLCASSPGASWETQYFGPGTRLLVL.

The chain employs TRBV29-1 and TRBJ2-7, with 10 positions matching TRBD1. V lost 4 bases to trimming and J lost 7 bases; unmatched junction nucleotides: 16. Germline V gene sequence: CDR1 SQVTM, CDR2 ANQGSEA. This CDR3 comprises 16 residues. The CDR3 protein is CSVAGETGGEEGEQYF. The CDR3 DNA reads TGCAGCGTTGCCGGGGAGACAGGGGGCGAGGAGGGGGAGCAGTACTTC.

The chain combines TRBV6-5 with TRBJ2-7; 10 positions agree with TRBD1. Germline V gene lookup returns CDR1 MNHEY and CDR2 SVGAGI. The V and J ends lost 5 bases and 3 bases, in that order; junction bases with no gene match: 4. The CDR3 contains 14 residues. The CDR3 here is CASSRDRGDYEQYF. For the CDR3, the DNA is TGTGCCAGCAGTCGGGACAGGGGAGACTACGAGCAGTACTTC.

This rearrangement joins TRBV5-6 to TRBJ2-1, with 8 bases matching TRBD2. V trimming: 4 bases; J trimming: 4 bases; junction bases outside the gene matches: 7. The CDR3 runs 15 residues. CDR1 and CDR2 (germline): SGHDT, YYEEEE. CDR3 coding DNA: TGTGCCAGCAGCAAAAGCGGGGGTGGATACAATGAGCAGTTCTTC. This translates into CASSKSGGGYNEQFF.

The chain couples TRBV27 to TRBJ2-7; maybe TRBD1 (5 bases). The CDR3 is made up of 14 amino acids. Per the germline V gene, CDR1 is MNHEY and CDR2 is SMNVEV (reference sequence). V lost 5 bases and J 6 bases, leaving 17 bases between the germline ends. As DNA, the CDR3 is TGTGCCAGCAGTCCTACCAGGGTTCGTATCGAGCAGTACTTC. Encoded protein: CASSPTRVRIEQYF.

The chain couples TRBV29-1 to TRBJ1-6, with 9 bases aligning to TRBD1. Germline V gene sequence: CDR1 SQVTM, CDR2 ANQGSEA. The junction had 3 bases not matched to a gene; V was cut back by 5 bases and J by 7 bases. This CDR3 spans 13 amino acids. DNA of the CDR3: TGCAGCGTTCGGGACAGGGAGAATTCACCCCTCCACTTT. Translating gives CSVRDRENSPLHF.

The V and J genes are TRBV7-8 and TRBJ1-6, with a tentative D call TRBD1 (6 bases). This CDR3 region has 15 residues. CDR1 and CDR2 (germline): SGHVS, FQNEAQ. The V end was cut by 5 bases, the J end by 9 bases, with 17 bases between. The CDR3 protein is CASSGLQGGRSPLHF. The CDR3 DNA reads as TGTGCCAGCAGCGGGTTACAGGGTGGGCGTTCACCCCTCCACTTT.

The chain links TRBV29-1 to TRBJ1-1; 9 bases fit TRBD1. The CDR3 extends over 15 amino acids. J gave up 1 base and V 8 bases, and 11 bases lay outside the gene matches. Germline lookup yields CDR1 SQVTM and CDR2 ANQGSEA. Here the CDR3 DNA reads TGCAGCCTTACCACAGGGGGCGCTGGGAACACTGAAGCTTTCTTT. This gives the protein CSLTTGGAGNTEAFF. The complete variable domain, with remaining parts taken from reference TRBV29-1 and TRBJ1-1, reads SAVISQKPSRDICQRGTSLTIQCQVDSQVTMMFWYRQQPGQSLTLIATANQGSEATYESGFVIDKFPISRPNLTFSTLTVSNMSPEDSSIYLCSLTTGGAGNTEAFFGQGTRLTVV.